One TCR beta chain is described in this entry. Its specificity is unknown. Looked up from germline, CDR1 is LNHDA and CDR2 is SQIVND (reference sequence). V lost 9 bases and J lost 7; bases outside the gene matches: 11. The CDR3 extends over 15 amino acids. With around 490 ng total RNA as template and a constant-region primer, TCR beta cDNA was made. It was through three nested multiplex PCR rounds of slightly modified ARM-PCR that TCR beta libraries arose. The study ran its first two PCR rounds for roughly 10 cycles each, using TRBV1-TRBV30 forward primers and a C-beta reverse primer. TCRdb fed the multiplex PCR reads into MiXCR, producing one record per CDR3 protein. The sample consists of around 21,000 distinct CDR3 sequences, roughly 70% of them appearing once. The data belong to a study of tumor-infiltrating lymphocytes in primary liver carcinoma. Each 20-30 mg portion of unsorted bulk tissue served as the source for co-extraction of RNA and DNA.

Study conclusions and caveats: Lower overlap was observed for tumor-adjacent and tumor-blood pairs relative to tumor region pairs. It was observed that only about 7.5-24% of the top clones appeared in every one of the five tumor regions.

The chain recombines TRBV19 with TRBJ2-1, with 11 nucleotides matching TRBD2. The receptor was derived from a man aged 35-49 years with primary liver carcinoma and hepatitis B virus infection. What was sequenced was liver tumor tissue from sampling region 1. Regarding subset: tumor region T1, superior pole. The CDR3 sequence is CASTSAASGRNEQFF. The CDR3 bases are TGTGCCAGCACCTCGGCGGCTAGCGGGAGGAATGAGCAGTTCTTC.